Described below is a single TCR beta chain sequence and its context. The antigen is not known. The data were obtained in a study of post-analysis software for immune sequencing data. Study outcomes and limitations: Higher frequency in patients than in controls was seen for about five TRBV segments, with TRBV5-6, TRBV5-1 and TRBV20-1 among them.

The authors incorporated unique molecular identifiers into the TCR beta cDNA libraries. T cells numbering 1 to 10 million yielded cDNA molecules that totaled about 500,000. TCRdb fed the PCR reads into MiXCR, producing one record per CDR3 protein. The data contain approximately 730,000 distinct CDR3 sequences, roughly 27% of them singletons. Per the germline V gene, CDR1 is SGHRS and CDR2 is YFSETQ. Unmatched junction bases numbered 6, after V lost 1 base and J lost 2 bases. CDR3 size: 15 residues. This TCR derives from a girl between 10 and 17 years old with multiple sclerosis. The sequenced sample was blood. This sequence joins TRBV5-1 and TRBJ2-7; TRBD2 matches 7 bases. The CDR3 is CASSLNAGEAYEQYF. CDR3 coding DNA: TGCGCCAGCAGCTTGAATGCGGGAGAAGCCTACGAGCAGTACTTC. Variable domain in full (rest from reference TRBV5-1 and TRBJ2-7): KAGVTQTPRYLIKTRGQQVTLSCSPISGHRSVSWYQQTPGQGLQFLFEYFSETQRNKGNFPGRFSGRQFSNSRSEMNVSTLELGDSALYLCASSLNAGEAYEQYFGPGTRLTVT.